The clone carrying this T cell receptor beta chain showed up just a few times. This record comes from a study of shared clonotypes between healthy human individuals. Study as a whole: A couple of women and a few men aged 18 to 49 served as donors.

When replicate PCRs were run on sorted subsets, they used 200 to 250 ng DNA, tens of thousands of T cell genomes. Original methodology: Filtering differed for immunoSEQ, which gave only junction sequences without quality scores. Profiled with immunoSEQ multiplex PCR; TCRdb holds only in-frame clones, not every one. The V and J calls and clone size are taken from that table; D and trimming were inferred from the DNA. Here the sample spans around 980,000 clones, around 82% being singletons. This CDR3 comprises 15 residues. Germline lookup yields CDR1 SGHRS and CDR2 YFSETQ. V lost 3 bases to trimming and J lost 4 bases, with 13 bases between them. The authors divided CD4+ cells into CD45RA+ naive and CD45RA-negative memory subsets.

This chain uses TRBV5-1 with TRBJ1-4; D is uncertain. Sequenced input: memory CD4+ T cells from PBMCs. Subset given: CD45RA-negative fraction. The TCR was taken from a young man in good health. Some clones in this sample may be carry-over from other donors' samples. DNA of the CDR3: TGCGCCAGCAGCTCCGGACGAGGCGATAATGAAAAACTGTTTTTT. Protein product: CASSSGRGDNEKLFF.